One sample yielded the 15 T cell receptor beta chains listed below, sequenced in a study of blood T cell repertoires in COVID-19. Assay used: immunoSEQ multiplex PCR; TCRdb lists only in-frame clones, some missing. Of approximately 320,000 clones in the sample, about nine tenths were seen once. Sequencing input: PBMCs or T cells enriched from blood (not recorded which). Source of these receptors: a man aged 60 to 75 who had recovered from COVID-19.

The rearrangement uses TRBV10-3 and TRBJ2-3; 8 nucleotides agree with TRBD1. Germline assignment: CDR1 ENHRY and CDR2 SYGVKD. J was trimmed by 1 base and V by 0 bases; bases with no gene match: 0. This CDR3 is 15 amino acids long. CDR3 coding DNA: TGTGCCATCAGTGAGTCGGGACAGGGCACAGATACGCAGTATTTT. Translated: CAISESGQGTDTQYF.

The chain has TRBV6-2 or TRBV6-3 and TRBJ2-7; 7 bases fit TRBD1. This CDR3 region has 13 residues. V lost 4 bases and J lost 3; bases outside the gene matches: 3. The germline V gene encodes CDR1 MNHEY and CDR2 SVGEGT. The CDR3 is CASSSGTVYEQYF. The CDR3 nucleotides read TGTGCCAGCAGTTCCGGGACAGTCTACGAGCAGTACTTC.

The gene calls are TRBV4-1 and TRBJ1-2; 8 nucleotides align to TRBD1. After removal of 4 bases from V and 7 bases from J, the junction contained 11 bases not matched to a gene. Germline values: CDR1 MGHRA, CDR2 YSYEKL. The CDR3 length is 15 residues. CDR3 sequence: CASSRPPGQDPGYTF. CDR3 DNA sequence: TGCGCCAGCAGCCGACCGCCGGGACAGGATCCTGGCTACACCTTC.

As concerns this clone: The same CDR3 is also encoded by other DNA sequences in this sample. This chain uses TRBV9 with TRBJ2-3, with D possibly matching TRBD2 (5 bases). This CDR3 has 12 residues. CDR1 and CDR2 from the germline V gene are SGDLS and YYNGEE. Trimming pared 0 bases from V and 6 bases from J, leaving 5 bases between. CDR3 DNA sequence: TGTGCCAGCAGCGTAGGGAGGGATACGCAGTATTTT. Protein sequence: CASSVGRDTQYF.

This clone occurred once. CDR3 DNA sequence: TGTGCCAGCAGAAAAGCCAGGGGGCGCCCTATTGAGCAGTTCTTC. Its translation: CASRKARGRPIEQFF. The genes are TRBV27 and TRBJ2-1; TRBD1 aligns across 8 bases. The CDR3 covers 15 residues. Germline-derived CDR1 and CDR2 are MNHEY and SMNVEV (reference sequence). With 6 bases clipped from V and 9 bases from J, the junction kept 13 bases outside the gene matches.

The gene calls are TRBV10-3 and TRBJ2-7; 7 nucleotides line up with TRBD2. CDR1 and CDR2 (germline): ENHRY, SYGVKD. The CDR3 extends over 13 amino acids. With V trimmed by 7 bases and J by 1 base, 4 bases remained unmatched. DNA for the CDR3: TGTGCCATCACCGGGGGAGGGTCCTACGAGCAGTACTTC. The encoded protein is CAITGGGSYEQYF.

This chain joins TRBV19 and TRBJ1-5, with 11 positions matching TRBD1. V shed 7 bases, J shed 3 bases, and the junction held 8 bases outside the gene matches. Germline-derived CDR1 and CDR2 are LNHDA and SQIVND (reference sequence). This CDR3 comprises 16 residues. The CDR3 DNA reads TGTGCCAGTAAGAGTCTGGGACAGGGGGACAATCAGCCCCAGCATTTT. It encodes CASKSLGQGDNQPQHF.

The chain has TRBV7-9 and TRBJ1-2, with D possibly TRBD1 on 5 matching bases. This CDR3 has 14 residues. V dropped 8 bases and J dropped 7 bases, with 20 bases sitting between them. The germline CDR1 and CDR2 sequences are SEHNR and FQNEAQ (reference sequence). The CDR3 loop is CASSLTSGASGYTF. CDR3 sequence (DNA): TGTGCCAGCTCACTTACGTCTGGGGCGAGTGGCTACACCTTC.

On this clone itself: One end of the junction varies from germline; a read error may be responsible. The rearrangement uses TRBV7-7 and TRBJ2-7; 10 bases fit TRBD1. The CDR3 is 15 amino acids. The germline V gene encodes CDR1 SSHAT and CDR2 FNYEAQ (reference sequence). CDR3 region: CASSLGTGDSYEQYF. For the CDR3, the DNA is TGTGCTAGCAGCTTAGGGACAGGGGACTCCTACGAGCAGTACTTC.

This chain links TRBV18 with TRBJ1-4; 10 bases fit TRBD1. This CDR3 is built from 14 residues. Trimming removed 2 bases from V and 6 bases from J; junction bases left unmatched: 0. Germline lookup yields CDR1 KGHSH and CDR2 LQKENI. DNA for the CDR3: TGTGCCAGCTCACCAGACAGGGGGCATGAAAAACTGTTTTTT. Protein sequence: CASSPDRGHEKLFF.

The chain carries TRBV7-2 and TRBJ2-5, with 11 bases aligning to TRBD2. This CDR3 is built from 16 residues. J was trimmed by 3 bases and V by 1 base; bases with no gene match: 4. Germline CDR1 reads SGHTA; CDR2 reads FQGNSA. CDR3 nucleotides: TGTGCCAGCAGCTTAGGACCGGGACTAGCGGAAGAGACCCAGTACTTC. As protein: CASSLGPGLAEETQYF.

The CDR3 sequence: CASSATSGTTGEQYF. CDR3 bases: TGTGCCAGCAGCGCCACCTCCGGGACTACCGGTGAGCAGTACTTC. The rearrangement joins TRBV9 to TRBJ2-7, with TRBD2 matching over 7 bases. J was trimmed by 7 bases and V by 3 bases; bases with no gene match: 13. Germline loops: CDR1 SGDLS, CDR2 YYNGEE. CDR3 size: 15 residues.

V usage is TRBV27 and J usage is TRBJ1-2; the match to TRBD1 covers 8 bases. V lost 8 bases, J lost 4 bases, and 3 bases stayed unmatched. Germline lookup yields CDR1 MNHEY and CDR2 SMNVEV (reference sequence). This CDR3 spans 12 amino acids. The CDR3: CASGQGTYGYTF. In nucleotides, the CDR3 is TGTGCCAGCGGACAGGGAACCTATGGCTACACCTTC.

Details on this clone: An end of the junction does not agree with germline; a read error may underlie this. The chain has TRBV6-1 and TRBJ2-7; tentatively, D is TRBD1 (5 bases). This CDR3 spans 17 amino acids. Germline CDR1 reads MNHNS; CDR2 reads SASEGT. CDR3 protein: CASSQATSGSSSYEQYF. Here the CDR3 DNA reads TGTGCCAGCAGTCAAGCCACATCAGGGTCGAGCTCCTACGAGCAGTACTTC.

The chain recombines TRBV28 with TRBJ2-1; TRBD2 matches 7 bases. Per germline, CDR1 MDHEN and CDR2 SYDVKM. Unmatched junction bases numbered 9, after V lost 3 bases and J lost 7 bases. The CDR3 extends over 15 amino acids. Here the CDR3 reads CASSFEVAGGNEQFF. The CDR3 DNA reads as TGTGCCAGCAGTTTCGAAGTAGCGGGTGGGAATGAGCAGTTCTTC.